The 32 T cell receptor beta chains presented below share a single source sample, sequenced in a study of blood T cell repertoires in COVID-19. Using immunoSEQ multiplex PCR, the repertoire was profiled, and TCRdb retains in-frame clones only, with some absent. The sample has just under 250,000 clones, around 88% seen once. The sample taken for sequencing was PBMCs or T cells enriched from blood (not recorded which). The receptors come from a woman under 40 who had recovered from COVID-19.

The chain combines TRBV5-4 with TRBJ1-3; D not resolved. The CDR3 extends over 14 amino acids. Germline V gives CDR1 SGHNT, CDR2 YYREEE (reference sequence). Trimming took off 1 base at V and 3 bases at J, with 8 bases between the two ends. The DNA for the CDR3 is TGTGCCAGCAGCTTGCCAGGATTTGGAAACACCATATATTTT. It translates to CASSLPGFGNTIYF.

This clone was seen a few times. This chain links TRBV7-8 with TRBJ1-2, with D maybe TRBD1 (5 bases). Deletions cut 4 bases from V and 3 bases from J, with 9 bases between. CDR1 SGHVS and CDR2 FQNEAQ come from the germline V gene. The CDR3 sequence is 13 residues long. CDR3 nucleotide sequence: TGTGCCAGCAGCTACGGGGGGGACTATGGCTACACCTTC. This translates into CASSYGGDYGYTF.

V usage is TRBV19 and J usage is TRBJ2-1; D remains ambiguous. Between the trimmed V and J ends, which lost 5 bases and 6 bases, there was a span of 5 bases. Germline-derived CDR1 and CDR2 are LNHDA and SQIVND (reference sequence). The CDR3 spans 11 residues. In nucleotides, the CDR3 is TGTGCCAGTAGTTCTATCAATGAGCAGTTCTTC. The encoded protein is CASSSINEQFF.

The DNA for the CDR3 is TGTGCCAGTAGTATTCGCGCGGGACAGAGCTCTGGAAACACCATATATTTT. It encodes CASSIRAGQSSGNTIYF. V gene TRBV19 combines with J gene TRBJ1-3, with TRBD1 matching over 7 bases. J lost 0 bases, V lost 3 bases, and 8 bases had no gene match. CDR3 length equals 17 residues. Germline CDR1 reads LNHDA; CDR2 reads SQIVND (reference sequence).

This chain joins TRBV27 and TRBJ1-6, with D possibly being TRBD1 (6 bases). The CDR3 is made up of 16 amino acids. Germline V gives CDR1 MNHEY, CDR2 SMNVEV (reference sequence). V was shortened by 6 bases and J by 7 bases, with 19 bases between the two germline ends. CDR3 loop: CASRFLGQTLNSPLHF. The CDR3 DNA reads TGTGCCAGCAGGTTTTTAGGACAGACCCTGAATTCACCCCTCCACTTT.

The chain employs TRBV7-8 and TRBJ2-2; the D gene is possibly TRBD2 (5 bases). The CDR3 contains 13 residues. CDR1 SGHVS and CDR2 FQNEAQ come from the germline V gene. V lost 7 bases to trimming and J lost 4 bases, with 10 bases between them. The DNA of the CDR3 is TGTGCCAGCATGAGGGTGGGCACCGGGGAGCTGTTTTTT. Translated: CASMRVGTGELFF.

The genes are TRBV29-1 and TRBJ2-6, with 8 bases lining up with TRBD1. V lost 3 bases and J lost 1; bases outside the gene matches: 5. From germline, CDR1 is SQVTM and CDR2 ANQGSEA. The CDR3 extends over 16 amino acids. CDR3 amino acids: CSVEDRAGSGANVLTF. CDR3 coding DNA: TGCAGCGTTGAGGACAGGGCCGGATCTGGGGCCAACGTCCTGACTTTC.

The rearrangement joins TRBV28 to TRBJ1-2, with 10 nucleotides matching TRBD1. CDR1 is MDHEN, CDR2 SYDVKM, per germline. The V and J ends lost 4 bases and 1 base, in that order; junction bases with no gene match: 3. This CDR3 contains 15 residues. The CDR3 region is CASSSGTGVNYGYTF. Here the CDR3 DNA reads TGTGCCAGCAGTTCGGGGACAGGGGTTAACTATGGCTACACCTTC.

The chain employs TRBV5-1 and TRBJ1-4; D not certain. Trimming removed 6 bases at V and 0 bases at J, with 9 bases between. CDR1 is SGHRS and CDR2 is YFSETQ in the germline V gene. The CDR3 runs to 14 residues. The CDR3 DNA reads TGCGCCAGCACCAGCGGGTCAACTAATGAAAAACTGTTTTTT. This codes for CASTSGSTNEKLFF. Combining the CDR3 with reference TRBV5-1 and TRBJ1-4 gives the whole variable domain KAGVTQTPRYLIKTRGQQVTLSCSPISGHRSVSWYQQTPGQGLQFLFEYFSETQRNKGNFPGRFSGRQFSNSRSEMNVSTLELGDSALYLCASTSGSTNEKLFFGSGTQLSVL.

Here the CDR3 reads CASSKPGEAYNEQFF. CDR3 DNA: TGTGCCAGCAGCAAACCGGGAGAGGCCTACAATGAGCAGTTCTTC. This sequence joins TRBV5-4 and TRBJ2-1, with D possibly TRBD2 on 6 matching bases. Trimming removed 4 bases at V and 2 bases at J, with 13 bases between. The germline CDR1 and CDR2 sequences are SGHNT and YYREEE (reference sequence). The CDR3 runs 15 residues.

The rearrangement uses TRBV30 and TRBJ1-6, with D hard to call. Trimming pared 8 bases from V and 4 bases from J, leaving 15 bases between. The germline V gene has CDR1 GTSNPN and CDR2 SVGIG (reference sequence). The CDR3 is 14 amino acids. CDR3 amino acids: CARAGVAYNSPLHF. As DNA, the CDR3 is TGTGCCCGCGCCGGGGTAGCATATAATTCACCCCTCCACTTT.

V and J are TRBV30 and TRBJ2-1; 7 nucleotides agree with TRBD2. The V gene end was trimmed by 0 bases and the J gene end by 0 bases; junction bases not matched to a gene: 8. CDR3 length: 17 residues. Germline V gives CDR1 GTSNPN, CDR2 SVGIG (reference sequence). CDR3 loop: CAWSVVGLADSYNEQFF. CDR3 nucleotide sequence: TGTGCCTGGAGTGTAGTGGGCCTAGCGGACTCCTACAATGAGCAGTTCTTC.

The chain couples TRBV28 to TRBJ1-4, with D perhaps TRBD1 (5 bases). CDR1 MDHEN and CDR2 SYDVKM come from the germline V gene. Trimming took off 5 bases at V and 6 bases at J, with 16 bases between the two ends. The length of the CDR3 is 15 residues. CDR3 region: CASSPPQGSDEKLFF. The CDR3 DNA follows: TGTGCCAGCAGTCCCCCGCAGGGTTCGGATGAAAAACTGTTTTTT. Full variable domain (rest looked up from reference TRBV28 and TRBJ1-4): DVKVTQSSRYLVKRTGEKVFLECVQDMDHENMFWYRQDPGLGLRLIYFSYDVKMKEKGDIPEGYSVSREKKERFSLILESASTNQTSMYLCASSPPQGSDEKLFFGSGTQLSVL.

CDR3 DNA sequence: TGTGCCAGCTACGACAGGGCCGAGCAGTACTTC. As protein: CASYDRAEQYF. The rearrangement joins TRBV7-9 to TRBJ2-7; 7 bases align to TRBD1. The germline gives CDR1 SEHNR, CDR2 FQNEAQ (reference sequence). The length of the CDR3 is 11 residues. Trimming at V came to 8 bases and at J to 6 bases, leaving 4 bases not matched to a gene.

This chain connects TRBV28 to TRBJ1-6, with 7 bases aligning to TRBD1. The CDR3 runs 15 residues. Germline assignment: CDR1 MDHEN and CDR2 SYDVKM. V was clipped by 4 bases and J by 7 bases; unmatched bases: 7. In nucleotides, the CDR3 is TGTGCCAGCAGTTCCCAGGACAGGTCCAATTCACCCCTCCACTTT. Translating gives CASSSQDRSNSPLHF. The full variable domain, completed using reference TRBV28 and TRBJ1-6, is DVKVTQSSRYLVKRTGEKVFLECVQDMDHENMFWYRQDPGLGLRLIYFSYDVKMKEKGDIPEGYSVSREKKERFSLILESASTNQTSMYLCASSSQDRSNSPLHFGNGTRLTVT.

The V gene is TRBV16, the J gene TRBJ2-2, with D possibly matching TRBD1 (5 bases). With 1 base removed from V and 5 bases from J, the gap between germline ends came to 14 bases. Germline V gene sequence: CDR1 KGHSY, CDR2 FQNENV. This CDR3 comprises 16 residues. The CDR3 loop is CASSQLPYRSTGELFF. DNA for the CDR3: TGTGCCAGCAGCCAATTACCCTACAGGAGTACCGGGGAGCTGTTTTTT.

This clone was counted only a few times. An end of the junction does not agree with germline; a read error may underlie this. The chain carries TRBV11-2 and TRBJ1-1; 9 nucleotides match TRBD1. CDR1 and CDR2 from the germline V gene are SGHAT and FQNNGV. The CDR3 has 13 residues. The CDR3 nucleotides are TGTGCCAGCAGCATAGACCCGGACAGGGGAGCTTTCTTT. Amino acid sequence: CASSIDPDRGAFF.

This chain connects TRBV5-1 to TRBJ1-1, with a weak D call TRBD1 (5 bases). Germline CDR1 and CDR2: SGHRS and YFSETQ. The CDR3 extends over 15 amino acids. The V end lost 0 bases, the J end lost 0 bases, and 9 bases lay between the germline ends. The CDR3 DNA reads as TGCGCCAGCAGCTTGGGGGGCACCCTGAACACTGAAGCTTTCTTT. The encoded protein is CASSLGGTLNTEAFF.

This chain links TRBV19 with TRBJ1-3; D unresolved. From germline, CDR1 is LNHDA and CDR2 SQIVND (reference sequence). This CDR3 has 15 residues. V was cut by 3 bases and J by 0 bases, with 9 bases left in between. CDR3 residues: CASSMGSRSGNTIYF. CDR3 coding DNA: TGTGCCAGTAGTATGGGGAGTCGCTCTGGAAACACCATATATTTT.

This clone was seen a handful of times. The chain combines TRBV3-1 (or the pseudogene TRBV3-2) with TRBJ2-1, with 13 bases that match TRBD2. The V and J ends lost 0 bases and 5 bases, in that order; junction bases with no gene match: 1. CDR3 length: 16 residues. Per the germline V gene, CDR1 is LGHDT and CDR2 is YNNKEL (reference sequence). The CDR3 reads CASSQDGTSGDNEQFF. The CDR3 DNA follows: TGTGCCAGCAGCCAAGACGGGACTAGCGGGGACAATGAGCAGTTCTTC.

The chain recombines TRBV20-1 with TRBJ1-1, with 8 bases identical to TRBD1. CDR1 and CDR2 (germline): DFQATT, SNEGSKA (reference sequence). The CDR3 has 13 amino acids. Germline trimming cut 3 bases from V and 5 bases from J; bases unmatched to any gene: 5. The CDR3 DNA is TGCAGTGCTAGTCAGGGGGCGCATACTGAAGCTTTCTTT. Residues: CSASQGAHTEAFF.

This chain joins TRBV7-2 and TRBJ2-2; 8 nucleotides agree with TRBD2. The CDR3 covers 14 residues. From germline, CDR1 is SGHTA and CDR2 FQGNSA. The V gene end was trimmed by 0 bases and the J gene end by 7 bases; junction bases not matched to a gene: 1. The CDR3 sequence is CASSLAGGDGELFF. The CDR3, as DNA: TGTGCCAGCAGCTTAGCCGGGGGGGACGGGGAGCTGTTTTTT.

The gene calls are TRBV11-3 and TRBJ2-7; D is perhaps TRBD2 (6 bases). Trimming took 5 bases from V and 6 from J, leaving 14 bases between them. Germline-derived CDR1 and CDR2 are SGHNT and YENEEA. The CDR3 sequence is 13 residues long. CDR3 region: CASSLGLASEQYF. The CDR3, as DNA: TGTGCCAGCAGCCTCGGGCTAGCGAGCGAGCAGTACTTC.

The chain employs TRBV28 and TRBJ1-1, with D possibly being TRBD1 (5 bases). V was trimmed by 3 bases and J by 12 bases, leaving 14 bases between them. CDR1 MDHEN and CDR2 SYDVKM come from the germline V gene. This CDR3 region has 12 residues. CDR3 bases: TGTGCCAGCAGTTTCGCTCGACAGTATACTTTCTTT. Its translation is CASSFARQYTFF.

J is TRBJ2-5 and V is TRBV28; 7 bases match TRBD1. Germline CDR1 and CDR2: MDHEN and SYDVKM. The ends lost 6 bases at V and 3 bases at J; junction bases unmatched: 4. The CDR3 has 13 residues. The CDR3 sequence: CASRRTGEETQYF. The CDR3 nucleotides are TGTGCCAGCAGGAGAACAGGGGAAGAGACCCAGTACTTC.

CDR3: CASSRGLAGQSSYNEQFF. The CDR3 DNA is TGTGCCAGCAGCCGGGGACTAGCGGGCCAGAGCTCCTACAATGAGCAGTTCTTC. The rearrangement links TRBV11-2 to TRBJ2-1; 12 bases are shared with TRBD2. Germline CDR1 and CDR2: SGHAT and FQNNGV. The V gene end was trimmed by 5 bases and the J gene end by 0 bases; junction bases not matched to a gene: 8. This CDR3 contains 18 residues. Using reference TRBV11-2 and TRBJ2-1 for the parts outside the CDR3, the full variable domain is EAGVAQSPRYKIIEKRQSVAFWCNPISGHATLYWYQQILGQGPKLLIQFQNNGVVDDSQLPKDRFSAERLKGVDSTLKIQPAKLEDSAVYLCASSRGLAGQSSYNEQFFGPGTRLTVL.

This rearrangement joins TRBV20-1 to TRBJ1-4, with no clear D. Germline lookup yields CDR1 DFQATT and CDR2 SNEGSKA (reference sequence). V was cut by 7 bases and J by 11 bases, with 11 bases left in between. The CDR3 spans 10 residues. DNA of the CDR3: TGCAGTGTGAGGATCGGGAAACTGTTTTTT. Protein product: CSVRIGKLFF.

V and J are TRBV24-1 and TRBJ2-2; 8 nucleotides align to TRBD2. The CDR3 consists of 16 residues. The V gene's germline CDR1 is KGHDR and CDR2 SFDVKD. V gave up 1 base and J gave up 6 bases; unmatched junction bases: 6. CDR3 sequence reads: CATSDLRAGAPGELFF. The CDR3 region has the DNA TGTGCCACCAGTGATTTAAGAGCGGGAGCCCCCGGGGAGCTGTTTTTT.

Only a few counts were recorded for this clone. The gene calls are TRBV7-9 and TRBJ2-2; tentative D call: TRBD2 (6 bases). The CDR3 loop spans 17 amino acids. Trimming took 3 bases from V and 3 from J, leaving 17 bases between them. Germline values: CDR1 SEHNR, CDR2 FQNEAQ (reference sequence). The CDR3 protein is CASSLQGGVAYTGELFF. CDR3 coding DNA: TGTGCCAGCAGCTTGCAGGGCGGGGTTGCCTACACCGGGGAGCTGTTTTTT.

This sequence joins TRBV19 and TRBJ1-3; no clear D. The V gene lost 8 bases and the J gene lost 0 bases, with 11 bases spanning the gap. From germline, CDR1 is LNHDA and CDR2 SQIVND (reference sequence). The CDR3 is made up of 14 amino acids. The CDR3 DNA is TGTGCCAGTGGAGACCTGTACTCTGGAAACACCATATATTTT. It translates to CASGDLYSGNTIYF.

This clone was found many times. The chain combines TRBV6-2 or TRBV6-3 with TRBJ1-2, with 7 bases that match TRBD1. Trimming took 2 bases from V and 4 from J; bases not matched to a gene: 7. CDR3 length: 15 residues. Germline CDR1 MNHEY, CDR2 SVGEGT. The CDR3 spells CASSYVLRDSYGYTF. CDR3 in DNA: TGTGCCAGCAGTTACGTCCTCCGGGACAGCTATGGCTACACCTTC.

The chain has TRBV9 and TRBJ1-6, with unresolved D. V lost 4 bases and J lost 0, with 14 bases in between. The germline gives CDR1 SGDLS, CDR2 YYNGEE. This CDR3 comprises 17 residues. CDR3: CASSLDGSSSYNSPLHF. The CDR3 region has the DNA TGTGCCAGCAGCTTAGACGGGAGTAGCTCCTATAATTCACCCCTCCACTTT.